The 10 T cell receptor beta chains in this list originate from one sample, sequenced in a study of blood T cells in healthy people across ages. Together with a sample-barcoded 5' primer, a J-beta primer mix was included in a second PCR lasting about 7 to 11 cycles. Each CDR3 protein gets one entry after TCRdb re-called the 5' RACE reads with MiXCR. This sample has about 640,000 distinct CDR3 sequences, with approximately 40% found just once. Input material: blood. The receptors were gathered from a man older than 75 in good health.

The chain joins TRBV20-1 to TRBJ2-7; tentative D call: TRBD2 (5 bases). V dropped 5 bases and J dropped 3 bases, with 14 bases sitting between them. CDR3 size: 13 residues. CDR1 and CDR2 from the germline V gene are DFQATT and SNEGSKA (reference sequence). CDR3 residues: CSAEDHRDYEQYF. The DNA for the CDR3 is TGCAGTGCTGAGGACCACCGGGACTACGAGCAGTACTTC.

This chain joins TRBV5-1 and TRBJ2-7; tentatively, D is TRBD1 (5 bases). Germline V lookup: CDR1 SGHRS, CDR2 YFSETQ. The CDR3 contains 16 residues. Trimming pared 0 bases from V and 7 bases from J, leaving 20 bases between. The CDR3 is CASSLEPTVQIREQYF. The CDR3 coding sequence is TGCGCCAGCAGCTTGGAGCCGACAGTACAGATACGGGAGCAGTACTTC.

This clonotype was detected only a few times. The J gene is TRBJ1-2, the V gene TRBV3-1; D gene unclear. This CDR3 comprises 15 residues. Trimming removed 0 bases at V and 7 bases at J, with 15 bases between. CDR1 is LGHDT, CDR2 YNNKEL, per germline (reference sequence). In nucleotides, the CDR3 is TGTGCCAGCAGCCAAGATCAGGCAGCGCGGAGTGGCTACACCTTC. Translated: CASSQDQAARSGYTF.

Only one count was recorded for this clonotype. In DNA, the CDR3 is TGTGCCAGCAGCTTATTTGGGACTGGAGTTCATCAGCCCCAGCATTTT. Protein sequence: CASSLFGTGVHQPQHF. The V call is TRBV7-9, the J call TRBJ1-5; tentative D call: TRBD1 (5 bases). The CDR3 loop spans 16 amino acids. Trimming left V 2 bases short and J 5 bases short, with 16 bases between. Germline V lookup: CDR1 SEHNR, CDR2 FQNEAQ (reference sequence).

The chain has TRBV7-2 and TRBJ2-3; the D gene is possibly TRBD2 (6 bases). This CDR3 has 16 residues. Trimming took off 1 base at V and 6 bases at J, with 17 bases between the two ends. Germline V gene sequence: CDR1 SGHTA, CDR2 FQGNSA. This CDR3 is CASSLGTTRKLDTQYF. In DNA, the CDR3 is TGTGCCAGCAGCTTAGGCACGACTAGAAAACTGGATACGCAGTATTTT.

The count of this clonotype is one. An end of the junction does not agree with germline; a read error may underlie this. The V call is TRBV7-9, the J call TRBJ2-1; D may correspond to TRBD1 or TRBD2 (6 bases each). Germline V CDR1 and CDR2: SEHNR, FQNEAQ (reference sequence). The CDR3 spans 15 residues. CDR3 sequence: CASSIAGTRENEQFF. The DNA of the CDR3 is TGTGCCAGCAGCATAGCTGGGACACGGGAGAATGAGCAGTTCTTC.

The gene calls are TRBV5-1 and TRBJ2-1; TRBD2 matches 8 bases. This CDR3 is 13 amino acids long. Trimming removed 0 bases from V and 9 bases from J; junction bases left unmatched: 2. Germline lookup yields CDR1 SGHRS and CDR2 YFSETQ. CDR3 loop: CASSLVTSGEQFF. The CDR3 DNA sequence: TGCGCCAGCAGCTTGGTTACTAGCGGTGAGCAGTTCTTC.

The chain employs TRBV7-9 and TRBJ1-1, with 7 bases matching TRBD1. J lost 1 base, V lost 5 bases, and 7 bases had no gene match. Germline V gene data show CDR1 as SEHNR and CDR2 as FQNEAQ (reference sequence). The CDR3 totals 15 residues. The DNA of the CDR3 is TGTGCCAGCAGCAAACGCAGGGGGACGAACACTGAAGCTTTCTTT. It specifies CASSKRRGTNTEAFF.

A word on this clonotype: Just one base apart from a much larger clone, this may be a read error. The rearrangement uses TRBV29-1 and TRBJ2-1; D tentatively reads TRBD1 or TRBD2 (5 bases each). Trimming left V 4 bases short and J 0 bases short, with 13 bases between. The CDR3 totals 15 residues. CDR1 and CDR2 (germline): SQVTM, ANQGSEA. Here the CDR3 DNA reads TGCAGCGTTGTGGGGGTTCGTTGCTCCTACAATGAGCAGTTCTTC. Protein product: CSVVGVRCSYNEQFF.

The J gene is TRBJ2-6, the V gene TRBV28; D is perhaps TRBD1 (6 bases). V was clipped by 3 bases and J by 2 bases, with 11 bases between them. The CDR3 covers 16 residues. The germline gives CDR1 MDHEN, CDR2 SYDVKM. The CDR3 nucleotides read TGTGCCAGCAGTTTGATTGGGGGCACTGGGGCCAACGTCCTGACTTTC. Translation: CASSLIGGTGANVLTF.